The rows below give T cell receptor beta chains drawn from one sample of a study of shared clonotypes between healthy human individuals. Method: immunoSEQ multiplex PCR; TCRdb's copy keeps in-frame clones and lacks some. This table holds 1.5 million to 1.9 million clones, roughly 98% found once. Sequencing used naive CD4+ T cells sorted from blood. Receptors were obtained from a young man in good health. The CDR3 runs from the conserved cysteine through the conserved F or W. A D gene is named only where the DNA matches it firmly. Size values are once, few and many counts, or a class for expanded clones, and some rows have none.

>TRBV29-1|NA|TRBJ2-1|NA
CSVEGSATPSSYNEQFF
TGCAGCGTTGAAGGGTCCGCGACCCCGAGCTCCTACAATGAGCAGTTCTTC
>TRBV5-6|NA|TRBJ2-2|NA
CASSRGAPTTGELFF
TGTGCCAGCAGCCGGGGGGCTCCCACGACCGGGGAGCTGTTTTTT
>TRBV27|NA|TRBJ2-1|NA
CASRLVEGAGEQFF
TGTGCCAGCAGGCTCGTGGAGGGGGCCGGTGAGCAGTTCTTC
>TRBV14|NA|TRBJ2-1|NA
CASSLGPWGSSDEQFF
TGTGCCAGCAGCCTAGGTCCTTGGGGGAGCTCGGATGAGCAGTTCTTC
>TRBV10-3|NA|TRBJ2-7|NA
CAISVSADEQYF
TGTGCCATCAGTGTGTCCGCCGACGAGCAGTACTTC
>TRBV11-2|NA|TRBJ2-7|NA
CASSLALRAGYEQYF
TGTGCCAGCAGCCTCGCCTTGAGGGCTGGGTACGAGCAGTACTTC
>TRBV18|NA|TRBJ1-4|NA
CASSPGRRENEKLFF
TGTGCCAGCTCACCAGGAAGACGGGAGAATGAAAAACTGTTTTTT
>TRBV5-1|NA|TRBJ1-4|NA
CASSPWAGEYEKLFF
TGCGCCAGCAGCCCGTGGGCAGGGGAATATGAAAAACTGTTTTTT
>TRBV15|TRBD1|TRBJ1-5|once
CATSRGGQSNQPQHF
TGTGCCACCAGCAGAGGGGGACAGAGCAATCAGCCCCAGCATTTT
>TRBV19|TRBD2|TRBJ2-7|NA
CASSALAGKGYGYEQYF
TGTGCCAGTAGTGCCCTAGCGGGTAAGGGATATGGGTACGAGCAGTACTTC
>TRBV28|TRBD2|TRBJ2-3|NA
CASSISGGGADTQYF
TGTGCCAGCAGTATAAGCGGGGGGGGCGCAGATACGCAGTATTTT
>TRBV19|NA|TRBJ1-1|NA
CASSPIGGKNTEAFF
TGTGCCAGTAGTCCCATAGGTGGGAAAAACACTGAAGCTTTCTTT
>TRBV5-1|TRBD2|TRBJ2-3|NA
CASVTSGGSTDTQYF
TGCGCCAGCGTTACTAGCGGAGGAAGCACAGATACGCAGTATTTT
>TRBV12-5|NA|TRBJ1-1|NA
CASGSQNTEAFF
TGTGCTAGTGGCTCTCAGAACACTGAAGCTTTCTTT
>TRBV19|NA|TRBJ1-1|NA
CASKFWAVGGHTEAFF
TGTGCCAGTAAATTTTGGGCAGTGGGGGGCCACACTGAAGCTTTCTTT
>TRBV5-6|NA|TRBJ1-1|NA
CASSPSPVNTEAFF
TGTGCCAGCAGCCCCTCGCCCGTTAACACTGAAGCTTTCTTT
>TRBV2|NA|TRBJ1-1|NA
CAVSTWDTEAFF
TGTGCCGTATCCACCTGGGACACTGAAGCTTTCTTT
>TRBV7-9|TRBD2|TRBJ2-5|NA
CASSPRQREGRYAETQYF
TGTGCCAGCAGCCCAAGACAGCGGGAGGGCCGTTATGCAGAGACCCAGTACTTC
>TRBV7-6|TRBD1|TRBJ2-7|NA
CASSSYDRGEQYF
TGTGCCAGCAGCTCCTATGACAGGGGCGAGCAGTACTTC
>TRBV7-9|TRBD2|TRBJ2-2|NA
CASSFGGGRSNTGELFF
TGTGCCAGCAGCTTTGGGGGCGGGAGGTCGAACACCGGGGAGCTGTTTTTT
>TRBV19|TRBD1|TRBJ1-4|NA
CASMAGTGYEKLFF
TGTGCCAGTATGGCCGGGACAGGGTATGAAAAACTGTTTTTT
>TRBV5-1|TRBD2|TRBJ2-1|NA
CASSLVTSGSNGEQFF
TGCGCCAGCAGCTTAGTGACTAGCGGGAGTAACGGTGAGCAGTTCTTC
>TRBV30|NA|TRBJ2-3|NA
CAWSRDSLYTDTQYF
TGTGCCTGGAGTCGCGACTCCCTTTACACAGATACGCAGTATTTT
>TRBV19|NA|TRBJ1-1|NA
CASSLTVNTEAFF
TGTGCCAGTAGTCTGACAGTGAACACTGAAGCTTTCTTT
>TRBV11-3|NA|TRBJ2-2|NA
CASSLEVGNTGELFF
TGTGCCAGCAGCTTAGAGGTGGGGAACACCGGGGAGCTGTTTTTT
>TRBV7-7|NA|TRBJ2-5|NA
CASSLEGRAPETQYF
TGTGCCAGCAGCTTAGAGGGCAGGGCCCCAGAGACCCAGTACTTC
>TRBV9|TRBD1|TRBJ1-3|NA
CASSVFDRGGAGNTIYF
TGTGCCAGCAGCGTCTTTGACAGGGGAGGTGCTGGAAACACCATATATTTT
>TRBV19|NA|TRBJ1-1|once
CASSGQKNTEAFF
TGTGCCAGTAGTGGACAGAAGAACACTGAAGCTTTCTTT
>TRBV6-1|TRBD1|TRBJ1-2|NA
CASSIDRGDGYTF
TGTGCCAGCAGTATAGACAGGGGTGATGGCTACACCTTC
>TRBV15|TRBD2|TRBJ2-1|NA
CATSRELAGVHNEQFF
TGTGCCACCAGCAGAGAACTAGCGGGAGTTCACAATGAGCAGTTCTTC
>TRBV20-1|NA|TRBJ2-7|NA
CSARDFYEQYF
TGCAGTGCAAGAGATTTCTACGAGCAGTACTTC
>TRBV2|NA|TRBJ2-5|NA
CASSETFGRVEETQYF
TGTGCCAGCAGTGAAACATTCGGCAGGGTGGAGGAGACCCAGTACTTC
>TRBV29-1|TRBD1|TRBJ2-2|NA
CSVVWTGGTGELFF
TGCAGCGTCGTCTGGACAGGGGGCACCGGGGAGCTGTTTTTT
>TRBV4-1|NA|TRBJ2-1|NA
CASSQGRQGRDNEQFF
TGCGCCAGCAGCCAAGGGCGGCAGGGACGGGACAATGAGCAGTTCTTC
>TRBV7-9|NA|TRBJ2-4|NA
CASSTGGRGDIQYF
TGTGCCAGCAGCACAGGGGGGAGGGGTGACATTCAGTACTTC